This TCR beta chain originates from a study of blood T cell repertoires in COVID-19 (dated by TCRdb to about 2020). In terms of the full investigation: Collaborator samples came from the United States, Italy and Spain and covered acute and convalescent phases of COVID-19. A de-identified subject ID, COVID-19 status, age in years and sex were almost always included in the sample metadata. Samples were obtained from the ongoing ImmuneRACE study (first 160 participants) and from over 1,000 subjects provided by 6 global collaborators. The material from the prospective study consisted of cDNA or gDNA derived from T cells, B-cell-depleted T cells, or PBMCs. Subjects who had been exposed to COVID-19, were actively infected with it, or had recovered from it provided the deeply sampled blood TCRbeta repertoires that made up the dataset. Where HLA class I and class II types were available, the types were taken from metadata supplied by the sample provider, not from assay-based typing. The repertoires were made available in a free public database intended to serve as a resource for research on the immune response to SARS-CoV-2. General conclusions and limits of the study: How much clinical and demographic metadata was included differed by source and by participant, and the metadata was provided uncurated.

One collaborating source in Seattle enrolled patients during active infection and followed them longitudinally through the course of disease. The collaborating institutions used their own protocols to collect whole blood in K2EDTA tubes. For TCRbeta analysis, collaborators shipped samples as frozen whole blood, isolated PBMCs, or DNA extracted from either of those sample types. TCRbeta CDR3 regions were amplified from genomic DNA using the immunoSEQ Assay, a bias-controlled multiplex PCR. As for the authors' bioinformatics: The number of nucleated cells in each sample was estimated from the amplification of reference gene primers within the assay. Sequence reads were collapsed and filtered to measure the absolute abundance of every unique TCRbeta CDR3 rearrangement. For each sample, productive Simpson clonality was calculated as the square root of Simpson's diversity index over productive rearrangements. TCRdb holds this immuneACCESS table with in-frame rearrangements only. Some clones are missing; in checked studies, unresolved V genes explain under half, and the rest has no known cause. Clonal size and the V and J genes are those of that table, whereas D and trimming came from the DNA. The table for this sample lists roughly 240,000 clones; roughly 86% of them were counted only once. The ten biggest clones cover roughly 5.2% of the sample.

On this clone itself: Its cognate antigen has yet to be identified. Within one base of it there is no much larger clone, and no base qualities were kept.

The sample was peripheral blood. The TCR originated in a woman older than 75 with COVID-19, enrolled during active disease.

The sequence in DNA is TGTGCCAGCAGGATGGACAGGGCAAGGGGTGGCTACACCTTC. Its translation reads: CASRMDRARGGYTF. The V and J genes are TRBV6-4 and TRBJ1-2; the junction holds 8 bases that match TRBD1. The CDR3 goes from the cysteine to the phenylalanine over 14 residues. This entry keeps only the CDR3 DNA: 42 bases, framed from base 1. The junction shows trimming of 6 bases on V and 7 bases on J, and the gene matches do not reach 10 bases of it. From the germline V gene, CDR1 is MRHNA and CDR2 is SNTAGT.